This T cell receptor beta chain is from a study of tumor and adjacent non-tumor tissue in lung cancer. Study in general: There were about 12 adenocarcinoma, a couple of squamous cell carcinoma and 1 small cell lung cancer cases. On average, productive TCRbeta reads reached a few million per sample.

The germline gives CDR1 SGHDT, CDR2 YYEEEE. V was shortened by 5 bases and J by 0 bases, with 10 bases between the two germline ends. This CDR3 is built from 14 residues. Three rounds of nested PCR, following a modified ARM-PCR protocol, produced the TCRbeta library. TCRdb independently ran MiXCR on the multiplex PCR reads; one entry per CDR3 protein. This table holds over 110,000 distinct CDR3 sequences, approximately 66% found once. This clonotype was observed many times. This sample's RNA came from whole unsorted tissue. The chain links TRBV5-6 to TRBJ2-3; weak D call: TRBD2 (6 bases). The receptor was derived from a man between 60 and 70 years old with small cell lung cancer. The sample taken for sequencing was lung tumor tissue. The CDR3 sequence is CASSSSGSTDTQYF. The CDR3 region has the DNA TGTGCCAGCAGTTCAAGCGGGAGCACAGATACGCAGTATTTT.